The 23 T cell receptor beta chains below all came from one sample that was sequenced in a study of blood T cell repertoires in COVID-19. This table comes from immunoSEQ multiplex PCR, and its TCRdb copy is limited to in-frame clones, with some not included. The data contain some 230,000 clones, more than 85% of them singletons. The sequenced material came from peripheral blood. These receptors came from a woman in her forties or fifties with COVID-19, enrolled during active disease.

This clone was recorded only once. This chain connects TRBV9 to TRBJ2-3; no clear D gene. V was pared by 4 bases and J by 0 bases, with 6 bases between. CDR1 and CDR2 (germline): SGDLS, YYNGEE. This CDR3 contains 13 residues. The CDR3 nucleotides read TGTGCCAGCAGCCCGCAGAGCACAGATACGCAGTATTTT. Translated, it gives CASSPQSTDTQYF. The full variable domain, its missing parts supplied by reference TRBV9 and TRBJ2-3, is DSGVTQTPKHLITATGQRVTLRCSPRSGDLSVYWYQQSLDQGLQFLIQYYNGEERAKGNILERFSAQQFPDLHSELNLSSLELGDSALYFCASSPQSTDTQYFGPGTRLTVL.

The chain couples TRBV9 to TRBJ2-3; D possibly corresponds to TRBD2 (5 bases). V was trimmed by 1 base and J by 5 bases, leaving 11 bases between them. The CDR3 is made up of 14 amino acids. Germline CDR1 SGDLS, CDR2 YYNGEE. Here the CDR3 reads CASSVRLAKDTQYF. Written as DNA, the CDR3 is TGTGCCAGCAGCGTAAGGCTAGCTAAAGATACGCAGTATTTT.

The J gene is TRBJ1-2, the V gene TRBV12-3 or TRBV12-4; D possibly corresponds to TRBD1 (5 bases). V lost 6 bases, J lost 8 bases, and 13 bases lay in between. This CDR3 region has 12 residues. The chain's CDR3 is CASRPQGYGYTF. The CDR3 DNA reads TGTGCCAGCAGACCGCAGGGATACGGCTACACCTTC.

This clone was seen a handful of times. The chain recombines TRBV18 with TRBJ2-2; 8 bases map to TRBD2. V dropped 3 bases and J dropped 4; count of bases not matched to a gene: 7. CDR3 size: 16 residues. Germline V lookup: CDR1 KGHSH, CDR2 LQKENI. The CDR3 loop is CASSPGSGGPTGELFF. DNA of the CDR3: TGTGCCAGCTCACCGGGGAGCGGGGGACCCACCGGGGAGCTGTTTTTT.

This chain uses TRBV5-5 with TRBJ1-2; D is ambiguous. CDR3 length equals 17 residues. Germline assignment: CDR1 SGHKS and CDR2 YYEKEE (reference sequence). Trimming removed 0 bases from V and 0 bases from J, with 15 bases in between. The CDR3 is CASSLETMAGANYGYTF. Here the CDR3 DNA reads TGTGCCAGCAGCTTGGAAACTATGGCGGGAGCTAACTATGGCTACACCTTC. The whole variable domain, remainder taken from reference TRBV5-5 and TRBJ1-2, is DAGVTQSPTHLIKTRGQQVTLRCSPISGHKSVSWYQQVLGQGPQFIFQYYEKEERGRGNFPDRFSARQFPNYSSELNVNALLLGDSALYLCASSLETMAGANYGYTFGSGTRLTVV.

J is TRBJ1-1 and V is TRBV3-1 (or the pseudogene TRBV3-2), with D possibly matching TRBD1 (5 bases). CDR1 and CDR2 from the germline V gene are LGHDT and YNNKEL (reference sequence). The V gene lost 4 bases and the J gene lost 4 bases, with 7 bases spanning the gap. This CDR3 has 12 residues. The DNA for the CDR3 is TGTGCCAGCAGCCGTAGGGGCACTGAAGCTTTCTTT. Its translation: CASSRRGTEAFF.

The chain carries TRBV28 and TRBJ2-3; TRBD1 matches at 8 bases. The V and J ends lost 8 bases and 5 bases, in that order; junction bases with no gene match: 15. The CDR3 sequence is 16 residues long. The V gene's germline CDR1 is MDHEN and CDR2 SYDVKM. The CDR3 DNA reads as TGTGCCAGCCAAAAGGGAGGACAGGGAGGTGGAGATACGCAGTATTTT. Its protein product is CASQKGGQGGGDTQYF.

This sequence joins TRBV6-1 and TRBJ2-1; a possible D gene is TRBD1 (5 bases). The CDR3 consists of 16 residues. With 4 bases removed from V and 6 bases from J, the gap between germline ends came to 19 bases. Per the germline V gene, CDR1 is MNHNS and CDR2 is SASEGT. In DNA form, the CDR3 reads TGTGCCAGCAGTGCCCCAGTAGGGGCGGTAAGCAATGAGCAGTTCTTC. Translating gives CASSAPVGAVSNEQFF.

The chain couples TRBV27 to TRBJ1-6; D may be TRBD1 (5 bases). The CDR3 covers 17 residues. V was clipped by 4 bases and J by 7 bases, with 20 bases between them. Looked up from germline, CDR1 is MNHEY and CDR2 is SMNVEV (reference sequence). The chain's CDR3 is CASSSPTRQGWNSPLHF. The CDR3 DNA follows: TGTGCCAGCAGTTCCCCAACCCGGCAGGGTTGGAATTCACCCCTCCACTTT.

This sequence joins TRBV10-3 and TRBJ2-3; 7 bases are a match to TRBD1. The trim removed 7 bases at V and 2 bases at J, leaving 6 bases unmatched. This CDR3 contains 14 residues. CDR1 and CDR2 (germline): ENHRY, SYGVKD. CDR3 nucleotides: TGTGCCATCAAGGACAGGTTCCTCACAGATACGCAGTATTTT. It encodes CAIKDRFLTDTQYF.

The table lists this clone with a few counts. The chain links TRBV15 to TRBJ2-2; 7 bases align to TRBD1. V trimming: 0 bases; J trimming: 5 bases; junction bases outside the gene matches: 9. Germline CDR1 is LNHNV and CDR2 is YYDKDF (reference sequence). The CDR3 totals 17 residues. The CDR3 here is CATSRDQMAGGTGELFF. The DNA for the CDR3 is TGTGCCACCAGCAGAGATCAAATGGCAGGGGGAACCGGGGAGCTGTTTTTT.

V gene TRBV19 combines with J gene TRBJ2-2; possibly TRBD1 for D (6 bases). Germline CDR1 and CDR2: LNHDA and SQIVND (reference sequence). The CDR3 loop spans 16 amino acids. Trimming took 5 bases from V and 4 from J, leaving 17 bases between them. The CDR3 bases are TGTGCCAGTAGTGCAGAACAGGGACGGGTCACCGGGGAGCTGTTTTTT. It is translated as CASSAEQGRVTGELFF.

The gene calls are TRBV10-2 and TRBJ1-4; 9 nucleotides match TRBD1. The trim removed 6 bases at V and 0 bases at J, leaving 8 bases unmatched. The CDR3 contains 17 residues. The V gene's germline CDR1 is WSHSY and CDR2 SAAADI. The chain's CDR3 is CASRGLQGATTNEKLFF. As DNA, the CDR3 is TGCGCCAGCAGAGGGCTACAGGGGGCGACAACTAATGAAAAACTGTTTTTT.

V usage is TRBV7-2 and J usage is TRBJ2-7, with 11 bases that match TRBD1. Germline CDR1 SGHTA, CDR2 FQGNSA. CDR3 length: 15 residues. V was clipped by 1 base and J by 4 bases; unmatched bases: 3. DNA for the CDR3: TGTGCCAGCAGCTTAGTCGGACAGGGGGCTTACGAGCAGTACTTC. As protein: CASSLVGQGAYEQYF.

The chain recombines TRBV5-4 with TRBJ1-2; possibly TRBD1 for D (6 bases). The V gene lost 4 bases and the J gene lost 4 bases, with 26 bases spanning the gap. CDR3 length: 18 amino acids. CDR1 SGHNT and CDR2 YYREEE come from the germline V gene (reference sequence). CDR3 amino acids: CASSRVQAFQGFSYGYTF. The CDR3 region has the DNA TGTGCCAGCAGCAGAGTTCAAGCTTTTCAGGGGTTCAGCTATGGCTACACCTTC. The full variable domain, completed using reference TRBV5-4 and TRBJ1-2, is ETGVTQSPTHLIKTRGQQVTLRCSSQSGHNTVSWYQQALGQGPQFIFQYYREEENGRGNFPPRFSGLQFPNYSSELNVNALELDDSALYLCASSRVQAFQGFSYGYTFGSGTRLTVV.

The chain is built from TRBV27 and TRBJ1-3; TRBD1 is a possible D gene (5 bases). V was pared by 5 bases and J by 0 bases, with 11 bases between. CDR3 length: 15 residues. Germline lookup yields CDR1 MNHEY and CDR2 SMNVEV (reference sequence). CDR3 sequence (DNA): TGTGCCAGCAGTCGGGACGGGAGCTCTGGAAACACCATATATTTT. The encoded protein is CASSRDGSSGNTIYF.

The genes are TRBV10-2 and TRBJ1-1; D gene uncertain. There are 13 residues in the CDR3. Germline assignment: CDR1 WSHSY and CDR2 SAAADI. V was pared by 6 bases and J by 4 bases, with 12 bases between. The CDR3 reads CASRVSTGTEAFF. The CDR3 coding sequence is TGCGCCAGCAGAGTCTCAACGGGCACTGAAGCTTTCTTT.

The chain has TRBV7-9 and TRBJ2-7, with 8 bases identical to TRBD2. Germline lookup yields CDR1 SEHNR and CDR2 FQNEAQ (reference sequence). Germline trimming cut 1 base from V and 5 bases from J; bases unmatched to any gene: 16. CDR3 length equals 18 residues. Here the CDR3 DNA reads TGTGCCAGCAGCTTAGTTCGACTTTTGAGGACTAGCAACGACGAGCAGTACTTC. Its protein is CASSLVRLLRTSNDEQYF.

The chain combines TRBV6-2 or TRBV6-3 with TRBJ1-3, with TRBD1 matching over 7 bases. The trim removed 5 bases at V and 3 bases at J, leaving 10 bases unmatched. Germline V gene sequence: CDR1 MNHEY, CDR2 SVGEGT. CDR3 length: 16 residues. The CDR3, as DNA: TGTGCCAGCAGTGGCTCCCACAGGGGAAGTGGAAACACCATATATTTT. The encoded protein is CASSGSHRGSGNTIYF.

J is TRBJ1-5 and V is TRBV7-8; possibly TRBD1 for D (6 bases). The germline V gene encodes CDR1 SGHVS and CDR2 FQNEAQ. V lost 5 bases to trimming and J lost 3 bases, with 23 bases between them. The CDR3 has 18 residues. CDR3 sequence: CASSPRPGTTGANQPQHF. CDR3 sequence (DNA): TGTGCCAGCAGCCCCCGCCCCGGGACAACCGGTGCCAATCAGCCCCAGCATTTT.

This clone occurred a few times. The chain joins TRBV19 to TRBJ1-1, with D possibly being TRBD1 (6 bases). The CDR3 totals 12 residues. Trimming removed 3 bases from V and 10 bases from J, with 12 bases in between. Germline loops: CDR1 LNHDA, CDR2 SQIVND (reference sequence). The CDR3 is CASSIKDRAAFF. The CDR3 coding sequence is TGTGCCAGTAGTATCAAGGACAGAGCAGCTTTCTTT.

The gene calls are TRBV6-5 and TRBJ2-1; TRBD2 is a possible D gene (5 bases). Germline V CDR1 and CDR2: MNHEY, SVGAGI. V lost 1 base and J lost 8, with 18 bases in between. The CDR3 spans 16 residues. CDR3 bases: TGTGCCAGCAGTTACTATGGCACCTCCGGTAGCGATGAGCAGTTCTTC. Protein: CASSYYGTSGSDEQFF.

The chain couples TRBV5-6 to TRBJ1-5, with D unresolved. The V gene's germline CDR1 is SGHDT and CDR2 YYEEEE. V was trimmed by 1 base and J by 7 bases, leaving 9 bases between them. The CDR3 is made up of 13 amino acids. DNA of the CDR3: TGTGCCAGCAGCTTGAGGAGGGTACAGCCCCAGCATTTT. Translated: CASSLRRVQPQHF.